The rows below give T cell receptor beta chains drawn from one sample of a study of blood T cell repertoires in COVID-19. TCRdb's copy holds only in-frame clones and misses some; the assay was immunoSEQ multiplex PCR. Of 130,000 to 150,000 clones detected, about 76% appear once; the ten largest clones hold 7% to 10%. Sequences were obtained from peripheral blood. These receptors were obtained from a human donor in a cohort sampled during active COVID-19. The CDR3 runs from the conserved cysteine through the conserved F or W. The D gene is left open where the match is weak. Clone size is stated in some rows and not others, as once, few, many or a class when expanded.

v_gene	len	j_gene	abundance	d_gene	CDR3nt	CDR3aa
TRBV5-4	16	TRBJ2-3	once	-	TGTGCCAGCAGCTTTACACAGGTTTCTAGCACAGATACGCAGTATTTT	CASSFTQVSSTDTQYF
TRBV14	13	TRBJ2-5	few	-	TGTGCCAGCAGGTTCGGTAGACTAGAGACCCAGTACTTC	CASRFGRLETQYF
TRBV5-8	15	TRBJ2-5	-	TRBD2	TGTGCCAGCAGCTTGGACGGCGGGAGCCAAGAGACCCAGTACTTC	CASSLDGGSQETQYF
TRBV19	16	TRBJ2-3	-	TRBD1	TGTGCCACCAAACTCCGACAGGGGCCTAACACAGATACGCAGTATTTT	CATKLRQGPNTDTQYF
TRBV7-2	13	TRBJ2-3	-	-	TGTGCCAGCAGCTTAGAGGCGGAGGATACGCAGTATTTT	CASSLEAEDTQYF
TRBV5-6	14	TRBJ1-6	-	-	TGTGCCAGCAGCTTGGGGGGGGGAGGTTCACCCCTCCACTTT	CASSLGGGGSPLHF
TRBV5-1	20	TRBJ2-5	-	TRBD2	TGCGCCAGCAGCTCAAGACCGGTACGACTAGCGGCCCGGGGGGGAGAGACCCAGTACTTC	CASSSRPVRLAARGGETQYF
TRBV29-1	16	TRBJ2-3	once	-	TGCAGCGTTGAATTAGGGCGCGGGTTGTTAACAGATACGCAGTATTTT	CSVELGRGLLTDTQYF
TRBV27	14	TRBJ2-2	few	-	TGTGCCAGCAGTTTCCCTACCAACACCGGGGAGCTGTTTTTT	CASSFPTNTGELFF
TRBV2	17	TRBJ1-2	few	-	TGTGCCAGCAGTGACTGGGGGCAGTCTATTCTGATCTATGGCTACACCTTC	CASSDWGQSILIYGYTF
TRBV15	16	TRBJ2-4	-	TRBD1	TGTGCCACCAGCAGAGCCCCCGGGACAGGAAAAAACATTCAGTACTTC	CATSRAPGTGKNIQYF
TRBV7-2	12	TRBJ2-5	-	-	TGTGCCAGCAGCTTAAATGCGGAGACCCAGTACTTC	CASSLNAETQYF
TRBV2	15	TRBJ2-5	-	TRBD1	TGTGCCAGCAGTGAGACAGGGGGGGATGTAGAGACCCAGTACTTC	CASSETGGDVETQYF
TRBV5-6	13	TRBJ1-2	once	-	TGTGCCAGCAGCTTGGTAGGGGCCGGTGGCTACACCTTC	CASSLVGAGGYTF
TRBV6-6	20	TRBJ1-4	-	TRBD1	TGTGCCAGCAGTCGACTTTTCGGGACAGGGGGTAGAGGAACTAATGAAAAACTGTTTTTT	CASSRLFGTGGRGTNEKLFF
TRBV7-2	13	TRBJ2-7	once	-	TGTGCCAGCAGCTTCCCCGGGGTTAGTGAGCAGTACTTC	CASSFPGVSEQYF
TRBV2	13	TRBJ1-1	-	-	TGTGCCAGCAACGGGTGGGAGGACACTGAAGCTTTCTTT	CASNGWEDTEAFF
TRBV28	16	TRBJ2-6	-	-	TGTGCCAGCAGTTTTTTCCAGGGAACTGGGGCCAACGTCCTGACTTTC	CASSFFQGTGANVLTF
TRBV5-3	18	TRBJ1-4	-	-	TGTGCCAGAAGCTTTCGCATGGAAGGGGACATGACTAATGAAAAACTGTTTTTT	CARSFRMEGDMTNEKLFF
TRBV7-2	14	TRBJ1-5	-	-	TGTGCCAGCAGCTTAAATGCGATCAATCAGCCCCAGCATTTT	CASSLNAINQPQHF
TRBV7-2	15	TRBJ2-7	few	-	TGTGCCAGCAGCTCCCCAGACTCTGGAGGTTACGAGCAGTACTTC	CASSSPDSGGYEQYF
TRBV12-3/TRBV12-4	12	TRBJ2-7	-	TRBD1	TGTGCCAGCAAGGGACAGGGCTACGAGCAGTACTTC	CASKGQGYEQYF
TRBV6-5	14	TRBJ2-7	once	-	TGTGCCAGCAGTTACTCGACACTAGCACGCGAGCAGTACTTC	CASSYSTLAREQYF
TRBV4-1	18	TRBJ2-5	-	TRBD2	TGCGCCAGCAGCCGGGGGCTTCGAGCGGGAGTGGTGGGAGAGACCCAGTACTTC	CASSRGLRAGVVGETQYF
TRBV28	13	TRBJ1-4	-	-	TGTGCCAGCAGTTCCATCCGAGATGAAAAACTGTTTTTT	CASSSIRDEKLFF
TRBV5-4	14	TRBJ2-7	medium-sized	TRBD2	TGTGCCAGCAGTTCCCTAGCGGGCCGCGGCGAGCAGTACTTC	CASSSLAGRGEQYF
TRBV10-3	15	TRBJ1-5	-	TRBD1	TGTGCCATCAGGTCGACAGGGAATAGCAATCAGCCCCAGCATTTT	CAIRSTGNSNQPQHF
TRBV19	16	TRBJ2-6	-	-	TGTGCCAGTAGTATCCCCCGGGGCTCTGGGGCCAACGTCCTGACTTTC	CASSIPRGSGANVLTF
TRBV10-3	14	TRBJ2-3	once	-	TGTGCCATCAGTGCGGCAGGTCTCAAGGATACGCAGTATTTT	CAISAAGLKDTQYF